This T cell receptor (beta chain) was sequenced during a study of identical twins. TCRdb passed the 5' RACE reads through MiXCR, listing each CDR3 protein once. The table records fewer than 500,000 distinct CDR3 sequences, over 11% of them present only once. This clonotype was counted ten times or more. V was trimmed by 6 bases and J by 7 bases, leaving 7 bases between them. The CDR3 is 11 residues long. These data are also associated with another study on yellow fever vaccine responses in identical twins.

Sequencing used CD4+ T cells sorted from blood. V is TRBV12-3 or TRBV12-4 and J is TRBJ2-1; D gene unclear. The clonotype originates from a woman aged 18-29 years in good health. CDR3 in DNA: TGTGCCAGCAGCGTGAGTAATGAGCAGTTCTTC. Its translation is CASSVSNEQFF.